The 17 T cell receptor beta chains given below trace back to one sample, sequenced in a study of tumor-infiltrating lymphocytes in primary liver carcinoma. Priming with a constant-region primer yielded TCR beta cDNA from roughly 0.45 ug total RNA. The TCR beta library was amplified through three nested multiplex PCR rounds in a modified ARM-PCR procedure. It was with TRBV1-TRBV30 forward primers and a C-beta reverse primer that the first two PCR rounds were run, at roughly 10 cycles each. TCRdb re-derived calls from the multiplex PCR reads in MiXCR, one entry per CDR3 protein. Of approximately 330,000 distinct CDR3 sequences in the sample, almost 65% were seen once. RNA was extracted from whole blood without cell sorting, alongside germline DNA. Material for sequencing was peripheral blood. All receptors derive from a middle-aged man with primary liver carcinoma and hepatitis B virus infection.

This clonotype showed up many times. The chain has TRBV11-2 and TRBJ2-3; 7 bases map to TRBD2. The length of the CDR3 is 16 residues. V shed 1 base and J 0 bases; nucleotides not matched to a gene: 4. Per germline, CDR1 SGHAT and CDR2 FQNNGV. CDR3 bases: TGTGCCAGCAGCTTAGTTTCAGCGGGGAGCACAGATACGCAGTATTTT. Translating it yields CASSLVSAGSTDTQYF.

V gene TRBV4-2 combines with J gene TRBJ1-5; the D is unclear. The CDR3 length is 16 residues. The germline V and J ends were trimmed by 0 bases and 3 bases, with 12 bases remaining between them. Per germline, CDR1 LGHNA and CDR2 YNFKEQ. CDR3 amino acids: CASSQESGVNNQPQHF. In DNA form, the CDR3 reads TGTGCCAGCAGCCAAGAGTCCGGAGTTAACAATCAGCCCCAGCATTTT.

To note about this clonotype: With a much larger clone just one base away, this may be a read error. The CDR3 loop reads CATNRDNTDTQYF. In DNA, the CDR3 is TGTGCCACCAACCGGGACAACACAGATACGCAGTATTTT. The V gene is TRBV10-3, the J gene TRBJ2-3; a possible D gene is TRBD1 (6 bases). The CDR3 has 13 amino acids. Germline-derived CDR1 and CDR2 are ENHRY and SYGVKD. Trimming shortened V by 10 bases and J by 2 bases, and 13 bases separated the two germline ends.

This clonotype occurred once. This may be a read error, as it is one base from a much larger clone. This sequence joins TRBV13 and TRBJ1-1, with TRBD1 as a possible D gene (6 bases). There are 15 residues in the CDR3. V shed 5 bases and J shed 6 bases, with 19 bases lying between them. Germline CDR1 is PRHDT and CDR2 is FYEKMQ (reference sequence). CDR3 DNA: TGTGCCAGCAGCACCCGCGAGACAGGTCCTTCTGAAGCTTTCTTT. Protein sequence: CASSTRETGPSEAFF.

This clonotype appeared a single time. A read error may explain this, as a much larger clone is one base away. The rearrangement uses TRBV6-2 or TRBV6-3 and TRBJ2-7, with 8 bases that match TRBD1. CDR3 size: 16 residues. CDR1 and CDR2 (germline): MNHEY, SVGEGT. The CDR3 DNA reads TGTGCCAGCAGTTACTCCCGACAGGGGTATTTCTACGAGCAGCACTTC. This sequence encodes CASSYSRQGYFYEQHF.

About this clonotype: The CDR3 does not end in the conserved phenylalanine or tryptophan, so this is likely a read error. The chain links TRBV28 to TRBJ2-1, with 10 bases that match TRBD2. This CDR3 has 16 amino acids. With V trimmed by 3 bases and J by 7 bases, 9 bases remained unmatched. Germline V gives CDR1 MDHEN, CDR2 SYDVKM. The CDR3 loop is CASSFPSGRVGNEQFL. In DNA form, the CDR3 reads TGTGCCAGCAGTTTTCCCAGCGGGAGGGTAGGGAATGAGCAGTTCCTC.

Points on this clonotype: The final CDR3 position lacks the conserved phenylalanine or tryptophan, pointing to a likely read error. The gene calls are TRBV5-6 and TRBJ2-2; TRBD1 matches at 8 bases. CDR1 and CDR2 (germline): SGHDT, YYEEEE. Germline trimming cut 4 bases from V and 2 bases from J; bases unmatched to any gene: 4. The CDR3 contains 15 residues. The CDR3 nucleotides read TGTGCCAGCAGCGTACAGGGGGTAAACACCGGGGAGCTGTTTCTT. The encoded protein is CASSVQGVNTGELFL.

The chain couples TRBV6-2 or TRBV6-3 to TRBJ2-7; D not certain. V gave up 4 bases and J gave up 3 bases, with 10 bases separating them. CDR1 MNHEY and CDR2 SVGEGT come from the germline V gene. This CDR3 spans 13 amino acids. The CDR3 DNA sequence: TGTGCCAGCAGTTTCATGGGGTACTACGAGCAGTACTTC. This sequence encodes CASSFMGYYEQYF.

This clonotype has at least ten counts. This chain uses TRBV29-1 with TRBJ2-7, with 7 bases matching TRBD2. The V gene's germline CDR1 is SQVTM and CDR2 ANQGSEA. This CDR3 region has 13 residues. V lost 5 bases and J lost 2; bases outside the gene matches: 6. The CDR3 loop reads CSVPSGNTYEQYF. In nucleotides, the CDR3 is TGCAGCGTTCCTAGCGGAAATACCTACGAGCAGTACTTC.

As concerns this clonotype: Sequence at one end of the junction differs from germline and may be a read error. The V gene is TRBV6-6, the J gene TRBJ2-7, with 8 bases matching TRBD2. The CDR3 is 13 residues long. Germline V gene data show CDR1 as MNHNY and CDR2 as SVGAGI (reference sequence). CDR3 nucleotide sequence: TGTGCCAGCAGTGGTGGCAGGGCTAGCGGGCAGTACTTT. It yields the protein CASSGGRASGQYF.

As regards this clonotype: This CDR3 is missing its conserved last phenylalanine or tryptophan, likely due to a read error. V gene TRBV11-2 combines with J gene TRBJ2-1; 7 bases line up with TRBD2. Germline CDR1 SGHAT, CDR2 FQNNGV. The CDR3 sequence is 15 residues long. The CDR3: CASSLVAGYYNEQFL. CDR3 coding DNA: TGTGCCAGCAGTCTAGTAGCGGGTTACTACAATGAACAGTTCCTC.

V is TRBV6-5 and J is TRBJ2-1; TRBD2 is a possible D gene (5 bases). CDR1 is MNHEY, CDR2 SVGAGI, per germline. With 2 bases removed from V and 10 bases from J, the gap between germline ends came to 6 bases. The CDR3 is 11 amino acids. In nucleotides, the CDR3 is TGTGCCAGCAGTTACCGCGGGGAGCAGTTCTTC. Its protein product is CASSYRGEQFF.

Comment on this clonotype: The junction does not match germline at one end; this may be a read error. This rearrangement joins TRBV28 to TRBJ1-2; D not resolved. The CDR3 covers 14 residues. Per the germline V gene, CDR1 is MDHEN and CDR2 is SYDVKM. The CDR3 coding sequence is TGCGCAAGCAGAGGTCCCGGGGATAACTATGGCTACACCTTC. Protein sequence: CASRGPGDNYGYTF.

The chain uses TRBV30 and TRBJ1-6; D not certain. V lost 4 bases to trimming and J lost 4 bases, with 5 bases between them. The CDR3 extends over 12 amino acids. Per the germline V gene, CDR1 is GTSNPN and CDR2 is SVGIG (reference sequence). CDR3 protein: CAWKQYNSPLHF. CDR3 DNA sequence: TGTGCCTGGAAACAGTATAATTCACCCCTCCACTTT.

A word on this clonotype: This sequence may be a read error, since a much larger clone differs from it by one base. The J gene is TRBJ2-7, the V gene TRBV6-1; D not certain. There are 13 residues in the CDR3. Germline V lookup: CDR1 MNHNS, CDR2 SASEGT. Trimming removed 8 bases from V and 7 bases from J, with 18 bases in between. The CDR3 loop is CASGIGINREQYF. The CDR3 DNA reads as TGTGCCAGCGGTATAGGTATCAATAGAGAGCAGTACTTC.

This clonotype was observed a few times. This chain joins TRBV5-6 and TRBJ1-1; 7 bases match TRBD1. Germline loops: CDR1 SGHDT, CDR2 YYEEEE. There are 14 residues in the CDR3. V trimming: 4 bases; J trimming: 11 bases; junction bases outside the gene matches: 14. CDR3 residues: CASSQRGDSPRAFF. In DNA form, the CDR3 reads TGTGCCAGCAGCCAACGAGGGGACAGTCCCAGGGCTTTCTTT.

The chain has TRBV5-1 and TRBJ2-3; unclear D gene. This CDR3 contains 13 residues. V was pared by 1 base and J by 3 bases, with 6 bases between. Germline lookup yields CDR1 SGHRS and CDR2 YFSETQ. The CDR3 bases are TGCGCCAGCAGCTTGACAGAGACAGATACGCAGTATTTT. It yields the protein CASSLTETDTQYF.